The 22 T cell receptor beta chains in this list originate from one sample, sequenced in a study of T cells in tuberculosis. Sequencing used immunoSEQ multiplex PCR; TCRdb keeps in-frame clones, though not all of them. The sample comprises around 35,000 clones, about 94% of which are singletons, and about 12% rests with the top ten. The source material was PBMCs. These receptors all stem from a donor aged 5 to 30 with latent tuberculosis or without tuberculosis infection. Some clones in this sample may be carry-over from other donors' samples.

The V gene is TRBV19, the J gene TRBJ1-4, with 9 nucleotides matching TRBD1. Germline V gene lookup returns CDR1 LNHDA and CDR2 SQIVND (reference sequence). The CDR3 consists of 15 residues. Trimming removed 4 bases from V and 8 bases from J; junction bases left unmatched: 8. For the CDR3, the DNA is TGTGCCAGTAGTACACTGACAGGGGGTCGGGAAAAACTGTTTTTT. Amino acid sequence: CASSTLTGGREKLFF.

This clone was seen a handful of times. The chain recombines TRBV5-4 with TRBJ1-1, with D perhaps TRBD1 (6 bases). Trimming took 0 bases from V and 5 from J, leaving 11 bases between them. The germline V gene encodes CDR1 SGHNT and CDR2 YYREEE (reference sequence). The CDR3 loop spans 14 amino acids. CDR3 in DNA: TGTGCCAGCAGCTTGGACAAAACAGGGACTGAAGCTTTCTTT. It translates to CASSLDKTGTEAFF.

The rearrangement links TRBV23-1 to TRBJ2-1; D is perhaps TRBD1 (5 bases). TRBV23-1 is noted as an ORF with a role that remains uncertain. This CDR3 region has 15 residues. Trimming cost V 6 bases and J 3 bases, with 15 bases left between them. CDR3 residues: CASSHARQFYNEQFF. As DNA, the CDR3 is TGCGCCAGCAGCCACGCGCGACAGTTCTACAATGAGCAGTTCTTC.

This chain connects TRBV11-2 to TRBJ2-7; 9 positions agree with TRBD1. Looked up from germline, CDR1 is SGHAT and CDR2 is FQNNGV. J gave up 3 bases and V 7 bases, and 7 bases lay outside the gene matches. The CDR3 is 14 amino acids. The CDR3 region is CASTPGTGIYEQYV. CDR3 in DNA: TGTGCCAGCACCCCCGGGACAGGGATCTACGAGCAGTACGTC.

This clone was observed once. The V gene is TRBV4-3, the J gene TRBJ1-1, with 7 bases aligning to TRBD1. Germline V gene lookup returns CDR1 LGHNA and CDR2 YSLEER. The J segment lost 0 bases and the V segment lost 6 bases, leaving 4 bases of the junction unmatched. The CDR3 loop spans 14 amino acids. The CDR3 spells CASRGQPMNTEAFF. DNA of the CDR3: TGCGCCAGCAGGGGACAGCCCATGAACACTGAAGCTTTCTTT.

V and J are TRBV27 and TRBJ2-7; 7 nucleotides match TRBD1. The CDR3 is 14 amino acids. The V gene's germline CDR1 is MNHEY and CDR2 SMNVEV (reference sequence). After removal of 5 bases from V and 1 base from J, the junction contained 5 bases not matched to a gene. This chain's CDR3 is CASSIRTGSYEQYF. The CDR3 nucleotides read TGTGCCAGCAGTATCCGGACAGGTTCCTACGAGCAGTACTTC.

This clone was observed once. The chain is built from TRBV4-3 and TRBJ1-3; D ambiguous. Trimming stripped 1 base from V and 1 base from J, with 5 bases between. CDR3 length: 14 amino acids. CDR1 is LGHNA and CDR2 is YSLEER in the germline V gene. The DNA of the CDR3 is TGCGCCAGCAGCCAAGTTTCATCTGGAAACACCATATATTTT. It specifies CASSQVSSGNTIYF.

The V gene is TRBV7-3, the J gene TRBJ2-5; D is uncertain. Per germline, CDR1 SGHTA and CDR2 FQGTGA. The V gene lost 2 bases and the J gene lost 5 bases, with 9 bases spanning the gap. This CDR3 spans 13 amino acids. For the CDR3, the DNA is TGTGCCAGCAGCTTAGCTTACGGGGAGACCCAGTACTTC. It specifies CASSLAYGETQYF. Full variable domain (missing parts from reference TRBV7-3 and TRBJ2-5): GAGVSQTPSNKVTEKGKYVELRCDPISGHTALYWYRQSLGQGPEFLIYFQGTGAADDSGLPNDRFFAVRPEGSVSTLKIQRTERGDSAVYLCASSLAYGETQYFGPGTRLLVL.

The gene calls are TRBV19 and TRBJ2-3; 11 bases agree with TRBD2. The CDR3 runs 15 residues. The V segment lost 7 bases and the J segment 2 bases; nucleotides outside the gene matches: 5. Germline CDR1 LNHDA, CDR2 SQIVND (reference sequence). In DNA form, the CDR3 reads TGTGCCAGTACCAGTAGCGGGGGGGCCACAGATACGCAGTATTTT. It translates to CASTSSGGATDTQYF.

The chain carries TRBV5-1 and TRBJ2-3; 7 bases line up with TRBD1. CDR3 length: 14 amino acids. J was trimmed by 6 bases and V by 4 bases; bases with no gene match: 8. The germline CDR1 and CDR2 sequences are SGHRS and YFSETQ. The CDR3 loop reads CASSPGQVTDTQYF. DNA for the CDR3: TGCGCCAGCAGCCCTGGACAGGTGACTGATACGCAGTATTTT.

The gene calls are TRBV7-2 and TRBJ2-3, with a weak D call TRBD1 (5 bases). Trimming removed 5 bases from V and 0 bases from J, with 9 bases in between. The CDR3 runs 14 residues. CDR1 SGHTA and CDR2 FQGNSA come from the germline V gene. CDR3 sequence reads: CASSPGASTDTQYF. CDR3 DNA sequence: TGTGCCAGCAGCCCTGGGGCTAGCACAGATACGCAGTATTTT.

Only a few counts were recorded for this clone. The rearrangement joins TRBV19 to TRBJ1-5; D not resolved. Germline CDR1 LNHDA, CDR2 SQIVND (reference sequence). Between the trimmed V and J ends, which lost 7 bases and 2 bases, there was a span of 6 bases. The CDR3 spans 12 residues. The CDR3 region is CASTLGNQPQHF. Written as DNA, the CDR3 is TGTGCCAGTACTCTTGGCAATCAGCCCCAGCATTTT. Together with reference TRBV19 and TRBJ1-5, the CDR3 gives the full variable domain: DGGITQSPKYLFRKEGQNVTLSCEQNLNHDAMYWYRQDPGQGLRLIYYSQIVNDFQKGDIAEGYSVSREKKESFPLTVTSAQKNPTAFYLCASTLGNQPQHFGDGTRLSIL.

The chain couples TRBV19 to TRBJ1-1; D perhaps matches TRBD1 (6 bases). V lost 1 base and J 5 bases, leaving 17 bases between the germline ends. CDR3 length: 16 residues. Germline V CDR1 and CDR2: LNHDA, SQIVND (reference sequence). CDR3: CASSIAGGLQVTEAFF. As DNA, the CDR3 is TGTGCCAGTAGTATAGCCGGGGGGCTTCAGGTTACTGAAGCTTTCTTT. The full variable domain, in which reference TRBV19 and TRBJ1-1 provide the parts outside the CDR3, is DGGITQSPKYLFRKEGQNVTLSCEQNLNHDAMYWYRQDPGQGLRLIYYSQIVNDFQKGDIAEGYSVSREKKESFPLTVTSAQKNPTAFYLCASSIAGGLQVTEAFFGQGTRLTVV.

This clone was counted once. This chain connects TRBV12-5 to TRBJ2-7; TRBD1 aligns across 9 bases. Germline lookup yields CDR1 LGHNT and CDR2 FRNRAP. The CDR3 spans 14 residues. With 4 bases clipped from V and 5 bases from J, the junction kept 6 bases outside the gene matches. CDR3: CASGSGQGRNEQYV. CDR3 bases: TGTGCTAGTGGTTCGGGACAGGGCCGCAACGAGCAGTACGTC.

The rearrangement links TRBV7-7 to TRBJ2-3, with D possibly being TRBD1 (6 bases). V lost 5 bases and J 6 bases, leaving 24 bases between the germline ends. Germline V gene data show CDR1 as SSHAT and CDR2 as FNYEAQ (reference sequence). This CDR3 spans 17 amino acids. In DNA, the CDR3 is TGTGCCAGCAGCGTGGGGTATGGGGGCGATTTTGGGGATACGCAGTATTTT. Protein: CASSVGYGGDFGDTQYF.

This clone was observed a single time. The rearrangement uses TRBV27 and TRBJ2-7, with TRBD2 as a possible D gene (5 bases). CDR1 MNHEY and CDR2 SMNVEV come from the germline V gene (reference sequence). This CDR3 comprises 12 residues. Trimming left V 6 bases short and J 2 bases short, with 8 bases between. The CDR3, as DNA: TGTGCCAGCAGGCTCGGGGCCTACGAGCAGTACTTC. Encoded protein: CASRLGAYEQYF.

The chain combines TRBV9 with TRBJ1-2; 9 nucleotides line up with TRBD1. Germline-derived CDR1 and CDR2 are SGDLS and YYNGEE. The CDR3 consists of 18 residues. J gave up 4 bases and V 0 bases, and 13 bases lay outside the gene matches. CDR3 sequence reads: CASSVGHKGQGPSYGYTF. The CDR3 nucleotides are TGTGCCAGCAGCGTAGGGCATAAGGGACAGGGTCCCAGCTATGGCTACACCTTC.

V and J are TRBV15 and TRBJ1-1; TRBD1 matches at 9 bases. Germline V lookup: CDR1 LNHNV, CDR2 YYDKDF (reference sequence). CDR3 size: 15 residues. Trimming removed 2 bases from V and 4 bases from J; junction bases left unmatched: 5. The CDR3 sequence is CATSRLTGGFTEAFF. In DNA, the CDR3 is TGTGCCACCAGCAGATTGACAGGGGGTTTCACTGAAGCTTTCTTT.

J is TRBJ1-1 and V is TRBV4-3; D remains ambiguous. This CDR3 contains 13 residues. Germline CDR1 LGHNA, CDR2 YSLEER. The V end lost 0 bases, the J end lost 1 base, and 3 bases lay between the germline ends. The DNA for the CDR3 is TGCGCCAGCAGCCAAGACGGGAACACTGAAGCTTTCTTT. Protein product: CASSQDGNTEAFF.

V and J are TRBV19 and TRBJ1-1, with D hard to call. This CDR3 is 12 amino acids long. The germline gives CDR1 LNHDA, CDR2 SQIVND (reference sequence). The ends were cut back, 7 bases at V and 10 bases at J, with 16 bases in the middle. The DNA of the CDR3 is TGTGCCAGTACCCCGATCCGAGGCTTAGCTTTCTTT. As protein: CASTPIRGLAFF.

The CDR3 protein is CSVRRGQGIPDTQYF. The CDR3 DNA is TGCAGCGTCCGGAGGGGACAGGGGATCCCAGATACGCAGTATTTT. The chain links TRBV29-1 to TRBJ2-3; 10 bases fit TRBD1. This CDR3 has 15 amino acids. Looked up from germline, CDR1 is SQVTM and CDR2 is ANQGSEA. The V gene end was trimmed by 6 bases and the J gene end by 4 bases; junction bases not matched to a gene: 10.

This chain joins TRBV12-5 and TRBJ2-2, with TRBD1 matching 7 bases. The germline gives CDR1 LGHNT, CDR2 FRNRAP. This CDR3 region has 16 residues. V dropped 4 bases and J dropped 4; count of bases not matched to a gene: 9. CDR3: CASGYKVKGATGELFF. CDR3 nucleotides: TGTGCTAGTGGTTATAAGGTGAAGGGGGCCACCGGGGAGCTGTTTTTT. The whole variable domain, remainder taken from reference TRBV12-5 and TRBJ2-2, is DARVTQTPRHKVTEMGQEVTMRCQPILGHNTVFWYRQTMMQGLELLAYFRNRAPLDDSGMPKDRFSAEMPDATLATLKIQPSEPRDSAVYFCASGYKVKGATGELFFGEGSRLTVL.